This T cell receptor (beta chain) originates from a study of long-term antiretroviral therapy in people with HIV. Note on this clone: Its antigen remains unknown.

This CDR3 region has 14 residues. V was clipped by 2 bases and J by 7 bases, with 12 bases between them. In germline, CDR1 is SGHRS, CDR2 YFSETQ. Inclusion required at least two post-ART and at least one pre-ART PBMC samples. At survey level, the immunoSEQ assay was run in its v3.0 version. Profiled with immunoSEQ multiplex PCR; TCRdb holds only in-frame clones, not every one. The sample lists about 19,000 clones, 91% occurring once. Study-wide points: Adherence to ART, viral resistance and therapy changes lacked any data.

The TCR was taken from a man aged 45-65 years with HIV. The sample in question was unsorted PBMCs, obtained 3 years after starting antiretroviral therapy. The genes are TRBV5-1 and TRBJ1-4; D perhaps matches TRBD1 (5 bases). The chain's CDR3 is CASSLGHGGEKLFF. CDR3 nucleotide sequence: TGCGCCAGCAGCTTAGGGCATGGGGGTGAAAAACTGTTTTTT.